This is a list of T cell receptor beta chains from one sample in a study of blood T cell repertoires in COVID-19. TCRdb keeps only in-frame clones here, not all; method: immunoSEQ multiplex PCR. The data show about 81,000 clones, around 80% seen once. What was sequenced was peripheral blood. Receptors originate from a man aged 55 to 70 with acute or convalescent COVID-19. The conserved cysteine and the conserved F or W are not part of the CDR3 here. Fields, in order: CDR3 protein, clone size, J gene, V gene. Not all rows give a size; the values are once, few, many and, for expanded clones, a class.

CDR3: ASSLVGVNSIQY
size: once
J: TRBJ2-4
V: TRBV5-1

CDR3: ASSTPSQNEQF
size: -
J: TRBJ2-1
V: TRBV27

CDR3: ASSFSGANVLT
size: -
J: TRBJ2-6
V: TRBV12-3/TRBV12-4

CDR3: ASSPWGQGAHYGYT
size: -
J: TRBJ1-2
V: TRBV3-1/TRBV3-2

CDR3: SASGTSGPSTDTQY
size: once
J: TRBJ2-3
V: TRBV20-1

CDR3: ASSVQANTEAF
size: -
J: TRBJ1-1
V: TRBV9

CDR3: ASRGQGVVPGELF
size: -
J: TRBJ2-2
V: TRBV6-5

CDR3: ASSQQVFNQPQH
size: -
J: TRBJ1-5
V: TRBV27

CDR3: ASGGGLAGSNEQF
size: -
J: TRBJ2-1
V: TRBV28

CDR3: ASSSLPGSNQPQH
size: -
J: TRBJ1-5
V: TRBV5-5

CDR3: ASSPWDRVAEQY
size: -
J: TRBJ2-7
V: TRBV5-4

CDR3: ASSYRSSGELF
size: -
J: TRBJ2-2
V: TRBV6-5

CDR3: ASSQDRRTGGEKLF
size: -
J: TRBJ1-4
V: TRBV14

CDR3: ASSLGQGGLGTQY
size: -
J: TRBJ2-3
V: TRBV27

CDR3: ASSPPGASYSNEQF
size: -
J: TRBJ2-1
V: TRBV18

CDR3: ASSLLAGGQNEQF
size: -
J: TRBJ2-1
V: TRBV6-5

CDR3: AGQGLDNSPLH
size: -
J: TRBJ1-6
V: TRBV2

CDR3: ASRPTQGSNQPQH
size: -
J: TRBJ1-5
V: TRBV28